This entry concerns a single T cell receptor (beta chain). Cells designated naive CD8 were CD45RO-negative and were positively selected for CCR7, with terminally differentiated effector memory CD45RA+ cells excluded. This sample is drawn from a study of shared clonotypes between healthy human individuals. Germline CDR1 is SQVTM and CDR2 is ANQGSEA. Trimming pared 1 base from V and 1 base from J, leaving 13 bases between. This CDR3 has 16 residues. Assay: immunoSEQ multiplex PCR; the TCRdb copy retains only in-frame clones and omits some. In the table there are around 2,000,000 clones, about 95% of which are singletons.

The receptor was isolated from a man aged 18-30 years in good health. The chain uses TRBV29-1 and TRBJ2-2; weak D call: TRBD2 (6 bases). The sequenced material came from naive CD8+ T cells sorted from blood. This chain's CDR3 is CSVEVAVGLNTGELFF. CDR3 DNA: TGCAGCGTTGAAGTAGCGGTCGGGTTGAACACCGGGGAGCTGTTTTTT.